A single sample gave rise to the 19 T cell receptor beta chains below, sequenced in a study of control samples from healthy donors and cancer patients. Clones were sequenced by immunoSEQ multiplex PCR, and TCRdb holds only the in-frame ones, with some missing. The sample has 130,000 or so clones, about 89% seen once. Sequenced input: blood. Receptors were obtained from a man aged 18 to 30 in good health.

This clone was observed a single time. This chain links TRBV29-1 with TRBJ1-2, with D possibly matching TRBD1 (5 bases). The V and J ends lost 7 bases and 0 bases respectively, with 18 bases between them. CDR1 and CDR2 from the germline V gene are SQVTM and ANQGSEA. The CDR3 has 15 residues. The CDR3 protein is CSANTGAVSNYGYTF. As DNA, the CDR3 is TGCAGCGCCAACACAGGAGCCGTCTCTAACTATGGCTACACCTTC.

The chain couples TRBV9 to TRBJ2-3; D might be TRBD2 (5 bases). The CDR3 length is 14 residues. Germline lookup yields CDR1 SGDLS and CDR2 YYNGEE. Trimming pared 4 bases from V and 2 bases from J, leaving 11 bases between. CDR3 residues: CASSTRDLTDTQYF. CDR3 nucleotides: TGTGCCAGCAGCACCCGGGATCTCACAGATACGCAGTATTTT. The entire variable domain, with the rest obtained from reference TRBV9 and TRBJ2-3, is as follows: DSGVTQTPKHLITATGQRVTLRCSPRSGDLSVYWYQQSLDQGLQFLIQYYNGEERAKGNILERFSAQQFPDLHSELNLSSLELGDSALYFCASSTRDLTDTQYFGPGTRLTVL.

This clone was seen more than once but under ten times. The CDR3 sequence is CASSPHILTGGNNSPLHF. The CDR3 bases are TGTGCCAGCAGCCCCCACATTCTCACAGGGGGCAATAATTCACCCCTCCACTTT. The genes are TRBV7-8 and TRBJ1-6; 9 nucleotides agree with TRBD1. Per the germline V gene, CDR1 is SGHVS and CDR2 is FQNEAQ. Unmatched junction bases numbered 13, after V lost 5 bases and J lost 5 bases. The length of the CDR3 is 18 residues.

This clone was seen a single time. The chain couples TRBV30 to TRBJ1-5, with 10 positions matching TRBD1. The length of the CDR3 is 15 residues. Germline-derived CDR1 and CDR2 are GTSNPN and SVGIG (reference sequence). The V gene end was trimmed by 1 base and the J gene end by 2 bases; junction bases not matched to a gene: 2. CDR3 nucleotide sequence: TGTGCCTGGAGTGCCGGACAGGGGGGCAATCAGCCCCAGCATTTT. Translation: CAWSAGQGGNQPQHF.

The genes are TRBV6-1 and TRBJ1-6; D is uncertain. Trimming pared 1 base from V and 4 bases from J, leaving 8 bases between. Germline-derived CDR1 and CDR2 are MNHNS and SASEGT. The CDR3 sequence is 15 residues long. The CDR3 reads CASSEGTPYNSPLHF. The DNA for the CDR3 is TGTGCCAGCAGTGAAGGCACCCCGTATAATTCACCCCTCCACTTT.

This clone was recorded only once. This chain links TRBV4-1 with TRBJ2-1; perhaps TRBD2 as D (7 bases). V was cut by 1 base and J by 5 bases, with 15 bases left in between. Germline CDR1 reads MGHRA; CDR2 reads YSYEKL. This CDR3 is 16 amino acids long. The CDR3: CASSQVFRGAHNEQFF. DNA for the CDR3: TGCGCCAGCAGCCAAGTTTTCCGGGGGGCACACAATGAGCAGTTCTTC.

The chain links TRBV30 to TRBJ2-5, with 10 bases that match TRBD1. Germline loops: CDR1 GTSNPN, CDR2 SVGIG (reference sequence). J gave up 4 bases and V 1 base, and 6 bases lay outside the gene matches. The CDR3 spans 15 residues. CDR3 bases: TGTGCCTGGAGTGGGGACAGGGGATTGAGAGAGACCCAGTACTTC. It yields the protein CAWSGDRGLRETQYF.

The CDR3: CASSVVGGPGEQYF. The CDR3 nucleotides are TGTGCCAGCAGTGTCGTTGGGGGACCGGGAGAGCAGTACTTC. V and J are TRBV25-1 and TRBJ2-7; D is tentatively TRBD1 or TRBD2 (5 bases each). The CDR3 contains 14 residues. With 4 bases removed from V and 7 bases from J, the gap between germline ends came to 17 bases. The V gene's germline CDR1 is MGHDK and CDR2 SYGVNS.

J is TRBJ1-1 and V is TRBV10-3, with 8 nucleotides matching TRBD1. V lost 7 bases to trimming and J lost 4 bases; unmatched junction nucleotides: 5. CDR3 length equals 13 residues. Germline assignment: CDR1 ENHRY and CDR2 SYGVKD. This CDR3 is CAITRTGSTEAFF. The CDR3 nucleotides read TGTGCCATCACCAGGACAGGGTCCACTGAAGCTTTCTTT.

CDR3 bases: TGTGCCAGCAGCGTAGGGATGGTGTCTTCCAATGAGCAGTTCTTC. Its translation is CASSVGMVSSNEQFF. The chain is built from TRBV9 and TRBJ2-1; D not resolved. V lost 0 bases to trimming and J lost 6 bases, with 13 bases between them. Germline V gives CDR1 SGDLS, CDR2 YYNGEE. CDR3 length: 15 amino acids.

This clone was seen a handful of times. The V gene is TRBV4-3, the J gene TRBJ1-2; tentatively, D is TRBD1 (6 bases). Germline assignment: CDR1 LGHNA and CDR2 YSLEER. V was trimmed by 1 base and J by 5 bases, leaving 14 bases between them. This CDR3 has 15 amino acids. Here the CDR3 reads CASSQAGGGGYGYTF. CDR3 bases: TGCGCCAGCAGCCAAGCCGGCGGGGGCGGTTATGGCTACACCTTC.

The J gene is TRBJ1-2, the V gene TRBV27, with D tentatively TRBD1 (5 bases). Trimming cost V 8 bases and J 2 bases, with 18 bases left between them. The CDR3 sequence is 15 residues long. CDR1 and CDR2 from the germline V gene are MNHEY and SMNVEV (reference sequence). The CDR3 DNA follows: TGTGCCAGCCGAACTTCCTCGGGGCTGAACTATGGCTACACCTTC. It is translated as CASRTSSGLNYGYTF.

The chain uses TRBV5-1 and TRBJ2-2; tentatively, D is TRBD2 (5 bases). There are 15 residues in the CDR3. Trimming removed 0 bases from V and 5 bases from J, with 11 bases in between. Germline V gene data show CDR1 as SGHRS and CDR2 as YFSETQ. The CDR3 nucleotides are TGCGCCAGCAGCTTGGACGGGGTGAAGACCGGGGAGCTGTTTTTT. Translation: CASSLDGVKTGELFF.

This rearrangement joins TRBV5-1 to TRBJ1-2; 8 nucleotides align to TRBD1. This CDR3 comprises 13 residues. Trimming at V came to 4 bases and at J to 7 bases, leaving 6 bases not matched to a gene. CDR1 is SGHRS, CDR2 YFSETQ, per germline. DNA for the CDR3: TGCGCCAGCAGCCCGGCGACAGGGGCTGGCTACACCTTC. It translates to CASSPATGAGYTF.

This clone occurred once. J is TRBJ1-2 and V is TRBV6-1, with TRBD1 identical over 7 bases. J lost 2 bases, V lost 1 base, and 7 bases had no gene match. CDR3 size: 16 residues. Looked up from germline, CDR1 is MNHNS and CDR2 is SASEGT. The CDR3 spells CASSEEAGGGNYGYTF. Here the CDR3 DNA reads TGTGCCAGCAGTGAAGAGGCAGGGGGTGGGAACTATGGCTACACCTTC.

The V and J genes are TRBV7-2 and TRBJ2-7; TRBD2 aligns across 9 bases. J was trimmed by 0 bases and V by 4 bases; bases with no gene match: 4. Germline V CDR1 and CDR2: SGHTA, FQGNSA. The CDR3 is made up of 15 amino acids. This CDR3 is CASSYAGGSSYEQYF. In DNA, the CDR3 is TGTGCCAGCAGCTACGCGGGGGGGAGCTCCTACGAGCAGTACTTC.

The rearrangement links TRBV2 to TRBJ2-1; D is possibly TRBD2 (7 bases). Trimming shortened V by 11 bases and J by 3 bases, and 20 bases separated the two germline ends. Germline V gene lookup returns CDR1 SNHLY and CDR2 FYNNEI. This CDR3 contains 15 residues. CDR3 residues: CASGGGEALYNEQFF. The CDR3 DNA reads TGTGCCTCAGGAGGGGGGGAGGCCCTCTACAATGAGCAGTTCTTC.

The gene calls are TRBV5-1 and TRBJ1-6; TRBD1 might be the D (5 bases). V lost 4 bases to trimming and J lost 9 bases, with 14 bases between them. This CDR3 contains 14 residues. Germline CDR1 reads SGHRS; CDR2 reads YFSETQ. DNA for the CDR3: TGCGCCAGCAGCAACGGACAAGCCTTTTCACCCCTCCACTTT. It is translated as CASSNGQAFSPLHF.

The chain couples TRBV30 to TRBJ2-6; D remains ambiguous. The V end was cut by 3 bases, the J end by 1 base, with 7 bases between. This CDR3 spans 14 amino acids. CDR1 and CDR2 from the germline V gene are GTSNPN and SVGIG (reference sequence). The DNA for the CDR3 is TGTGCCTGGAGCTTGGGTTCTGGGGCCAACGTCCTGACTTTC. Encoded protein: CAWSLGSGANVLTF.